A single sample gave rise to the 14 T cell receptor beta chains below, sequenced in a study of blood T cells in healthy people across ages. PCR was performed a second time for about 7 to 12 cycles using a sample-barcoded 5' primer and a J-beta primer mix. TCRdb redid the calling of the 5' RACE reads with MiXCR, one entry per CDR3 protein. Among about 1.5 million distinct CDR3 sequences listed, approximately 38% were seen once. Sequencing was done on a sample of blood. The receptors here all came from a woman aged 18-29 years in good health.

The chain joins TRBV10-3 to TRBJ2-7, with D hard to call. Germline CDR1 ENHRY, CDR2 SYGVKD. The CDR3 consists of 15 residues. V was shortened by 3 bases and J by 7 bases, with 19 bases between the two germline ends. The CDR3 DNA reads TGTGCCATCAGTGAATCTATAGGCCACACCTTTGAGCAGTACTTC. Its translation is CAISESIGHTFEQYF.

This clonotype was found once. This chain joins TRBV7-2 and TRBJ2-2, with a weak D call TRBD1 (6 bases). V was trimmed by 2 bases and J by 5 bases, leaving 12 bases between them. The CDR3 covers 15 residues. CDR1 is SGHTA and CDR2 is FQGNSA in the germline V gene. The CDR3 is CASSLTDSTTGELFF. CDR3 nucleotide sequence: TGTGCCAGCAGCTTAACGGACAGCACGACCGGGGAGCTGTTTTTT.

Concerning this clonotype: Just one base apart from a much larger clone, this may be a read error. V and J are TRBV20-1 and TRBJ2-1; TRBD1 aligns across 8 bases. Germline CDR1 reads DFQATT; CDR2 reads SNEGSKA (reference sequence). The ends lost 0 bases at V and 10 bases at J; junction bases unmatched: 11. The CDR3 totals 15 residues. CDR3 in DNA: TGCAGTGCTAGAGACGAGACAGGGGCCTCCTACGAGCAGTTCTTC. Protein product: CSARDETGASYEQFF.

This chain joins TRBV6-5 and TRBJ1-2, with a tentative D call TRBD1 (6 bases). This CDR3 has 12 residues. Trimming stripped 6 bases from V and 8 bases from J, with 13 bases between. Germline-derived CDR1 and CDR2 are MNHEY and SVGAGI. CDR3 residues: CASREGGSGYTF. CDR3 DNA: TGTGCCAGCAGGGAGGGGGGATCGGGCTACACCTTC.

This clonotype has more than one count but fewer than ten. The chain is built from TRBV10-3 and TRBJ1-2; D not certain. Deletions cut 6 bases from V and 8 bases from J, with 13 bases between. The CDR3 has 12 amino acids. Per germline, CDR1 ENHRY and CDR2 SYGVKD. The CDR3 loop reads CAIRRQDEGYTF. DNA for the CDR3: TGTGCCATCAGGCGGCAGGATGAAGGCTACACCTTC.

The rearrangement uses TRBV20-1 and TRBJ2-7; 7 nucleotides match TRBD1. The CDR3 consists of 13 residues. The V gene's germline CDR1 is DFQATT and CDR2 SNEGSKA (reference sequence). V was clipped by 6 bases and J by 2 bases; unmatched bases: 7. The CDR3 reads CSAKTGSAYEQYF. The CDR3 DNA reads as TGCAGTGCCAAGACAGGGTCAGCCTACGAGCAGTACTTC.

The gene calls are TRBV6-5 and TRBJ2-7, with a tentative D call TRBD1 (6 bases). Germline CDR1 reads MNHEY; CDR2 reads SVGAGI. The germline V and J ends were trimmed by 8 bases and 1 base, with 12 bases remaining between them. This CDR3 has 13 residues. The CDR3 region has the DNA TGTGCCAGCTGGGGGCCCGCTTCCTACGAGCAGTACTTC. Protein product: CASWGPASYEQYF.

This chain links TRBV4-1 with TRBJ1-1, with a weak D call TRBD1 (6 bases). This CDR3 contains 16 residues. Germline loops: CDR1 MGHRA, CDR2 YSYEKL. Trimming removed 3 bases at V and 6 bases at J, with 20 bases between. Here the CDR3 reads CASSQLSRTASAEAFF. CDR3 DNA: TGCGCCAGCAGCCAGCTAAGTAGGACAGCGAGCGCTGAAGCTTTCTTT.

The V and J genes are TRBV29-1 and TRBJ2-5; 9 nucleotides line up with TRBD1. Trimming at V came to 6 bases and at J to 5 bases, leaving 4 bases not matched to a gene. The germline V gene encodes CDR1 SQVTM and CDR2 ANQGSEA. This CDR3 has 12 amino acids. The CDR3 nucleotides read TGCAGCGTCAACAGGGGGCAGGAGACCCAGTACTTC. Amino acid sequence: CSVNRGQETQYF.

The chain is built from TRBV15 and TRBJ2-7, with no clear D. Trimming cost V 0 bases and J 7 bases, with 13 bases left between them. This CDR3 spans 14 amino acids. Germline CDR1 is LNHNV and CDR2 is YYDKDF (reference sequence). The CDR3 bases are TGTGCCACCAGCAGAGATTTTGGGGTTTATGAGCAGTACTTC. This sequence encodes CATSRDFGVYEQYF.

This sequence joins TRBV3-1 and TRBJ2-6; no firm D call. The CDR3 contains 15 residues. Trimming stripped 7 bases from V and 0 bases from J, with 10 bases between. CDR1 LGHDT and CDR2 YNNKEL come from the germline V gene (reference sequence). CDR3 coding DNA: TGTGCCAGCAACTCAGTGAGCTCTGGGGCCAACGTCCTGACTTTC. This sequence encodes CASNSVSSGANVLTF. Supplemented by reference TRBV3-1 and TRBJ2-6, the full variable domain reads DTAVSQTPKYLVTQMGNDKSIKCEQNLGHDTMYWYKQDSKKFLKIMFSYNNKELIINETVPNRFSPKSPDKAHLNLHINSLELGDSAVYFCASNSVSSGANVLTFGAGSRLTVL.

This clonotype was picked up a small number of times. V is TRBV25-1 and J is TRBJ2-1, with D maybe TRBD2 (7 bases). Deletions cut 2 bases from V and 0 bases from J, with 17 bases between. The germline CDR1 and CDR2 sequences are MGHDK and SYGVNS. The CDR3 length is 18 residues. The CDR3 coding sequence is TGTGCCAGCAGTGAAACCGGGGGGAGGGGGAGCTCCTACAATGAGCAGTTCTTC. Translated, it gives CASSETGGRGSSYNEQFF.

V gene TRBV20-1 combines with J gene TRBJ2-4; TRBD1 might be the D (7 bases). V lost 0 bases and J lost 0, with 15 bases in between. This CDR3 is 17 amino acids long. Germline V gene data show CDR1 as DFQATT and CDR2 as SNEGSKA (reference sequence). CDR3: CSARDGPGGPAKNIQYF. As DNA, the CDR3 is TGCAGTGCTAGAGATGGCCCAGGGGGGCCAGCCAAAAACATTCAGTACTTC.

The chain links TRBV20-1 to TRBJ1-5; D unclear. Trimming removed 3 bases at V and 0 bases at J, with 9 bases between. In germline, CDR1 is DFQATT, CDR2 SNEGSKA (reference sequence). The CDR3 consists of 14 residues. The CDR3 nucleotides are TGCAGTGCTAGTGCGGCGGATAGCAATCAGCCCCAGCATTTT. It translates to CSASAADSNQPQHF.